This is a list of T cell receptor beta chains from one sample in a study of shared clonotypes between healthy human individuals. Only in-frame clones appear in the TCRdb table, and some are missing; sequencing was by immunoSEQ multiplex PCR. The repertoire has 2 million to 2.5 million clones, 85% to 95% of them found once; the top ten carry 0.1% to 0.15%. Sequenced input: naive CD4+ T cells sorted from blood. The receptors originated from a man younger than 30 in good health. CDR3s include the opening cysteine and the closing phenylalanine or tryptophan. Fields, in order: J gene, CDR3 length, D gene, V gene, CDR3 protein. A D gene is named only where the DNA matches it firmly.

J gene: TRBJ2-1; CDR3 length: 13; D gene: -; V gene: TRBV2; CDR3 protein: CASNRDLYNEQFF
J gene: TRBJ2-2; CDR3 length: 16; D gene: -; V gene: TRBV5-1; CDR3 protein: CASSLVAKTNTGELFF
J gene: TRBJ2-3; CDR3 length: 14; D gene: -; V gene: TRBV5-8; CDR3 protein: CASSLGLGTDTQYF
J gene: TRBJ2-1; CDR3 length: 13; D gene: -; V gene: TRBV11-2; CDR3 protein: CASSLAVFHEQFF
J gene: TRBJ2-1; CDR3 length: 14; D gene: -; V gene: TRBV10-3; CDR3 protein: CATDSGKLTNEQFF
J gene: TRBJ2-3; CDR3 length: 14; D gene: TRBD2; V gene: TRBV5-1; CDR3 protein: CASSGSGSGDTQYF
J gene: TRBJ2-3; CDR3 length: 16; D gene: TRBD2; V gene: TRBV2; CDR3 protein: CASSALAGGGTDTQYF
J gene: TRBJ2-7; CDR3 length: 14; D gene: -; V gene: TRBV7-9; CDR3 protein: CASSFETGIYEQYF
J gene: TRBJ1-6; CDR3 length: 13; D gene: -; V gene: TRBV19; CDR3 protein: CASSPREWGPLHF
J gene: TRBJ2-1; CDR3 length: 14; D gene: -; V gene: TRBV18; CDR3 protein: CASSPPSRPDEQFF
J gene: TRBJ1-2; CDR3 length: 15; D gene: -; V gene: TRBV4-1; CDR3 protein: CASSQEGRANYGYTF
J gene: TRBJ2-7; CDR3 length: 17; D gene: TRBD2; V gene: TRBV5-1; CDR3 protein: CASSLVASGSKFYEQYF
J gene: TRBJ2-2; CDR3 length: 14; D gene: TRBD2; V gene: TRBV30; CDR3 protein: CAWGLAGAGGELFF
J gene: TRBJ1-2; CDR3 length: 16; D gene: -; V gene: TRBV4-3; CDR3 protein: CASSQETGGNVYGYTF
J gene: TRBJ1-4; CDR3 length: 15; D gene: -; V gene: TRBV12-5; CDR3 protein: CASGQPGARGEKLFF
J gene: TRBJ1-3; CDR3 length: 15; D gene: -; V gene: TRBV6-7; CDR3 protein: CASSYFWVRENTIYF
J gene: TRBJ2-1; CDR3 length: 14; D gene: -; V gene: TRBV6-4; CDR3 protein: CASSRGASYNEQFF
J gene: TRBJ2-3; CDR3 length: 14; D gene: -; V gene: TRBV4-1; CDR3 protein: CASSHGGAGDTQYF
J gene: TRBJ1-6; CDR3 length: 15; D gene: -; V gene: TRBV5-4; CDR3 protein: CASSSRSSYNSPLHF
J gene: TRBJ2-7; CDR3 length: 12; D gene: TRBD1; V gene: TRBV5-1; CDR3 protein: CASSETGGEQYF
J gene: TRBJ2-7; CDR3 length: 12; D gene: -; V gene: TRBV10-2; CDR3 protein: CASSKSSYEQYF
J gene: TRBJ1-4; CDR3 length: 15; D gene: -; V gene: TRBV19; CDR3 protein: CASSMLATGNEKLFF
J gene: TRBJ2-7; CDR3 length: 14; D gene: TRBD1; V gene: TRBV6-5; CDR3 protein: CASSYRGTGFEQYF
J gene: TRBJ2-6; CDR3 length: 17; D gene: TRBD1; V gene: TRBV19; CDR3 protein: CASSKYRQGSGANVLTF
J gene: TRBJ1-2; CDR3 length: 15; D gene: TRBD1; V gene: TRBV18; CDR3 protein: CASSSGQGESYGYTF
J gene: TRBJ1-6; CDR3 length: 18; D gene: -; V gene: TRBV9; CDR3 protein: CASSVDSPGLGNNSPLHF
J gene: TRBJ2-7; CDR3 length: 13; D gene: -; V gene: TRBV29-1; CDR3 protein: CSVEKGDSYEQYF
J gene: TRBJ1-1; CDR3 length: 13; D gene: -; V gene: TRBV6-5; CDR3 protein: CASNKVGGTEAFF
J gene: TRBJ1-5; CDR3 length: 16; D gene: TRBD1; V gene: TRBV5-1; CDR3 protein: CASSLGDREGSQPQHF
J gene: TRBJ1-3; CDR3 length: 14; D gene: -; V gene: TRBV6-5; CDR3 protein: CASKMTVSGNTIYF
J gene: TRBJ2-7; CDR3 length: 14; D gene: TRBD2; V gene: TRBV5-1; CDR3 protein: CASSGTSGSYEQYF
J gene: TRBJ1-2; CDR3 length: 14; D gene: TRBD1; V gene: TRBV6-1; CDR3 protein: CASSEGLRGDGYTF
J gene: TRBJ1-1; CDR3 length: 11; D gene: -; V gene: TRBV6-1; CDR3 protein: CASSEFWKAFF
J gene: TRBJ2-7; CDR3 length: 13; D gene: TRBD2; V gene: TRBV6-5; CDR3 protein: CASSREGAYEQYF
J gene: TRBJ1-2; CDR3 length: 15; D gene: -; V gene: TRBV4-1; CDR3 protein: CASSQESTEIYGYTF
J gene: TRBJ1-2; CDR3 length: 13; D gene: TRBD1; V gene: TRBV19; CDR3 protein: CASSDRGLNGYTF
J gene: TRBJ1-2; CDR3 length: 16; D gene: TRBD1; V gene: TRBV6-1; CDR3 protein: CASSGPPGGENYGYTF
J gene: TRBJ2-2; CDR3 length: 14; D gene: TRBD2; V gene: TRBV2; CDR3 protein: CASRAGLADGELFF
J gene: TRBJ2-4; CDR3 length: 13; D gene: TRBD1; V gene: TRBV7-9; CDR3 protein: CASSYGQVGIQYF
J gene: TRBJ2-1; CDR3 length: 15; D gene: TRBD2; V gene: TRBV5-1; CDR3 protein: CASSLEGLSRNEQFF
J gene: TRBJ2-3; CDR3 length: 17; D gene: -; V gene: TRBV7-9; CDR3 protein: CASSLGTTKGSTDTQYF
J gene: TRBJ2-7; CDR3 length: 14; D gene: TRBD1; V gene: TRBV30; CDR3 protein: CAWSFNLRGHEQYF
J gene: TRBJ1-6; CDR3 length: 15; D gene: -; V gene: TRBV6-6; CDR3 protein: CASRLDRQYNSPLHF
J gene: TRBJ2-1; CDR3 length: 17; D gene: TRBD1; V gene: TRBV27; CDR3 protein: CASSPTQTGGNYNEQFF
J gene: TRBJ1-1; CDR3 length: 13; D gene: -; V gene: TRBV29-1; CDR3 protein: CSVEPRLNTEAFF
J gene: TRBJ2-7; CDR3 length: 11; D gene: -; V gene: TRBV7-2; CDR3 protein: CASSQALEQYF
J gene: TRBJ2-7; CDR3 length: 14; D gene: -; V gene: TRBV7-9; CDR3 protein: CASSLEQGPYEQYF
J gene: TRBJ2-4; CDR3 length: 12; D gene: TRBD1; V gene: TRBV14; CDR3 protein: CASSQDRDRVSW
J gene: TRBJ2-7; CDR3 length: 13; D gene: -; V gene: TRBV30; CDR3 protein: CAWSDSFFYEQYF
J gene: TRBJ1-3; CDR3 length: 17; D gene: -; V gene: TRBV7-9; CDR3 protein: CASSLHFSAVSGNTIYF
J gene: TRBJ2-3; CDR3 length: 14; D gene: -; V gene: TRBV9; CDR3 protein: CASSVDLGTDTQYF